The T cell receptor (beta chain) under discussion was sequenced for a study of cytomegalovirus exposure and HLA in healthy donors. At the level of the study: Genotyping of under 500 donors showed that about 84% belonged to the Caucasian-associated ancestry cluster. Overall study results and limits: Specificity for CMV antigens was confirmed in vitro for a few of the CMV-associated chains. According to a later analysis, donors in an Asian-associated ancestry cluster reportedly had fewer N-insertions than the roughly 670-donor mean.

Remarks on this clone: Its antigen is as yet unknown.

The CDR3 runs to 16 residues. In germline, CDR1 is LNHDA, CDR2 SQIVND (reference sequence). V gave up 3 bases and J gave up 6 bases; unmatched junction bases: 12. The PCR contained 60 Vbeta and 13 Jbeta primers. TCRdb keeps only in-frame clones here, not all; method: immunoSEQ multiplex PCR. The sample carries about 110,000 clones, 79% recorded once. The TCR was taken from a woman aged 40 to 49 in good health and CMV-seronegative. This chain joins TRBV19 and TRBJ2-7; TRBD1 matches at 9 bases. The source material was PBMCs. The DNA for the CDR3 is TGTGCCAGTAGTATGGGGCCCGGGACAGGGAGGAGCGAGCAGTACTTC. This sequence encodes CASSMGPGTGRSEQYF.